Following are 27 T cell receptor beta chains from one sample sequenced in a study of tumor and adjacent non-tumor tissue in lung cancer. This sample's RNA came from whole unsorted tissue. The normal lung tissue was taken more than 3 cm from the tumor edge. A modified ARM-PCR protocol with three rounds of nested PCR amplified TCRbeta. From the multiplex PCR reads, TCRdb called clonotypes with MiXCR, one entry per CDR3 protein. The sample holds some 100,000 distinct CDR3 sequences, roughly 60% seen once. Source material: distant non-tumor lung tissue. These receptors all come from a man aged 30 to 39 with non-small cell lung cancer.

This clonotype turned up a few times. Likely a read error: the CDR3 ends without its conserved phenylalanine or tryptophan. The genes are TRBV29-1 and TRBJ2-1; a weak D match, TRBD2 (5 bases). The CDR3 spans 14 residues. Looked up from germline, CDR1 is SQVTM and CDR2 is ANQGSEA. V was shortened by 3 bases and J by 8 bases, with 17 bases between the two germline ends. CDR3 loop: CSVEDGEGWYEQFY. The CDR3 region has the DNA TGCAGCGTTGAGGACGGCGAGGGATGGTATGAGCAGTTCTAC.

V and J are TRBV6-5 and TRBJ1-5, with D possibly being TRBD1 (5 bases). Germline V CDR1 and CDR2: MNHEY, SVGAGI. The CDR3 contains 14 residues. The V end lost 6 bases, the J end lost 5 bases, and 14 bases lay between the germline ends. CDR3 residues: CASSRVGKDQPQHF. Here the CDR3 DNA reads TGTGCCAGCAGCAGGGTAGGGAAGGATCAGCCCCAGCATTTT.

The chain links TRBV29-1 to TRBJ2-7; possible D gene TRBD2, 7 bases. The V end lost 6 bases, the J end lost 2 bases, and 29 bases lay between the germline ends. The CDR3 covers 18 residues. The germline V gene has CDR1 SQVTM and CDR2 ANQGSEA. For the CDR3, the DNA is TGCAGCGTCCCCGGGACATGGGGCGCGGGACTATCAACCTACGAGCAGTACTTC. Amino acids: CSVPGTWGAGLSTYEQYF.

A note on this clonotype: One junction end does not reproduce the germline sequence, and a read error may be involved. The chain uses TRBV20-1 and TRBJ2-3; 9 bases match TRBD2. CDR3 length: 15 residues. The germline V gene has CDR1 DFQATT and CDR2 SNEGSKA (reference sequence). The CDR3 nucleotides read TGCAGTGCTAGACATGGGACTAGCCCCACAGGTACGCAGTATTTT. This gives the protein CSARHGTSPTGTQYF.

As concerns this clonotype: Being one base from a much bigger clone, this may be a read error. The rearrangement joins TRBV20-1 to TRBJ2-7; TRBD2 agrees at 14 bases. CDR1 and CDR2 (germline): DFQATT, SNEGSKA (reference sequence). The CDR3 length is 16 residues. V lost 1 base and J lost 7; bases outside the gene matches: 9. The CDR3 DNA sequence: TGCAGTGCTAGAGTTAATTCGGGACTAGCGGGAGATGAGCAGTACTTC. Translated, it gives CSARVNSGLAGDEQYF.

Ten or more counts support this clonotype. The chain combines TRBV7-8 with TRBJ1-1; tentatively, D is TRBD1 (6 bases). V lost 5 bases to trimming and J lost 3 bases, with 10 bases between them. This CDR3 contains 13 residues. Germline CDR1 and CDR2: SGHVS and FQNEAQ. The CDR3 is CASSPTGHTEAFF. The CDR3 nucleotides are TGTGCCAGCAGCCCCACAGGGCACACTGAAGCTTTCTTT.

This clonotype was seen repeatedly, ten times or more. This chain's CDR3 is CSAPLAGKETQYF. CDR3 nucleotide sequence: TGCAGTGCGCCCCTAGCGGGAAAAGAGACCCAGTACTTC. The chain links TRBV20-1 to TRBJ2-5; TRBD2 aligns across 9 bases. With V trimmed by 6 bases and J by 3 bases, 5 bases remained unmatched. Germline CDR1 reads DFQATT; CDR2 reads SNEGSKA (reference sequence). The CDR3 is 13 amino acids.

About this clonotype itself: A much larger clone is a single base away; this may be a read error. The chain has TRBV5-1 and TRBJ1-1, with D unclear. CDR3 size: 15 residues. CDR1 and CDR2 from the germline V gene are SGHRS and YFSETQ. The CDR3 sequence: CASSDLGGSGTETFF. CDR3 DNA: TGCGCCAGCTCAGACCTGGGCGGGTCGGGAACTGAAACTTTCTTT. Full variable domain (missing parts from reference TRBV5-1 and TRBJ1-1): KAGVTQTPRYLIKTRGQQVTLSCSPISGHRSVSWYQQTPGQGLQFLFEYFSETQRNKGNFPGRFSGRQFSNSRSEMNVSTLELGDSALYLCASSDLGGSGTETFFGQGTRLTVV.

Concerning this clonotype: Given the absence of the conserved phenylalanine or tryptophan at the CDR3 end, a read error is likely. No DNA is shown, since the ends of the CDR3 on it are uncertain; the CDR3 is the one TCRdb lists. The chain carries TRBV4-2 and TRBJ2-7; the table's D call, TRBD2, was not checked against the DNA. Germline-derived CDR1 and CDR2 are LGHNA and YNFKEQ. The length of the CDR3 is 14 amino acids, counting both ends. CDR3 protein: CASSQEDSGESLYL.

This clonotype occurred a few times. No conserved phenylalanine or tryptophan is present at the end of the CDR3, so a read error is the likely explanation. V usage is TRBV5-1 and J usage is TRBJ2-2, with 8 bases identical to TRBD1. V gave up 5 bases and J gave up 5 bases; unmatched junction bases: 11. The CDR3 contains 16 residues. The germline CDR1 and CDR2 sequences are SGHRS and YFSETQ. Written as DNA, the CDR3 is TGCGCCAGCAGACCCAACCCAGGGGGCGCGACCGGGGAGCTGTTTATT. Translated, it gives CASRPNPGGATGELFI.

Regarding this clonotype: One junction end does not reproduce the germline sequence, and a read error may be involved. CDR3 sequence: CSVDYPGVNVLTF. CDR3 coding DNA: TGCAGCGTTGATTACCCTGGGGTCAACGTCCTGACATTC. J is TRBJ2-6 and V is TRBV29-1; D not resolved. This CDR3 region has 13 residues. Germline loops: CDR1 SQVTM, CDR2 ANQGSEA.

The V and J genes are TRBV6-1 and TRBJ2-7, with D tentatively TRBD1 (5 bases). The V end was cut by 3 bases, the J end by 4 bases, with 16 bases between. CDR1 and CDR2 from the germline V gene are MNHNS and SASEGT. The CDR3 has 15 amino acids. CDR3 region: CASSDRQFAEYEQYF. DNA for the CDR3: TGTGCCAGCAGTGACCGACAGTTTGCGGAATACGAGCAGTACTTC.

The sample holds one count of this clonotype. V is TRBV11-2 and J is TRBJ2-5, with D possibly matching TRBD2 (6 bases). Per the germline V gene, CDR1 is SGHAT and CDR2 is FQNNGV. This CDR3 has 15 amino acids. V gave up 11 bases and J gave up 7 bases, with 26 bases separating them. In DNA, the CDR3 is TGTGCCTGCTCCCTCTCTATGGGGGGACGAGTGACCCAGTACTTC. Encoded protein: CACSLSMGGRVTQYF.

The CDR3 reads CASSPGLAGGYNQYF. The CDR3 DNA follows: TGTGCCAGCAGTCCTGGACTAGCGGGAGGGTACAATCAGTACTTC. This chain joins TRBV12-3 or TRBV12-4 and TRBJ2-7, with 15 bases that match TRBD2. CDR3 size: 15 residues. V gave up 5 bases and J gave up 10 bases; unmatched junction bases: 9.

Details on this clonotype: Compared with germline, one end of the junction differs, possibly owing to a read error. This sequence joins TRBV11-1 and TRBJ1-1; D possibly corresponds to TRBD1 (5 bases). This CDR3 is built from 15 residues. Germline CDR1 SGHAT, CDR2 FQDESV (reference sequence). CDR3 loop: CASSPHGGLNIEAFF. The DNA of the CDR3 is TGTGCCAGCAGCCCCCATGGGGGATTGAACATTGAAGCTTTCTTT.

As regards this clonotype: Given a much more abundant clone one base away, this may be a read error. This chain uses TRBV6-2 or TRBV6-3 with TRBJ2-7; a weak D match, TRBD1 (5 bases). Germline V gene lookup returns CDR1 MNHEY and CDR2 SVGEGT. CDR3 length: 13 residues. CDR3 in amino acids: CASCYNLGPEQYF. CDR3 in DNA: TGTGCCAGCTGTTACAACTTGGGGCCCGAGCAGTACTTC.

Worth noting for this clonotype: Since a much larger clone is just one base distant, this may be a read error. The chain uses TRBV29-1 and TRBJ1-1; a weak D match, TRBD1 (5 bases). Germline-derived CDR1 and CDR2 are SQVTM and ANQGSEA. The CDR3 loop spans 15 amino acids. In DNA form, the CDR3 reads TGCAGCGTCCTCGGAGGGAGCAGGGCGAACATTGAAGCTTTCTTT. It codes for CSVLGGSRANIEAFF.

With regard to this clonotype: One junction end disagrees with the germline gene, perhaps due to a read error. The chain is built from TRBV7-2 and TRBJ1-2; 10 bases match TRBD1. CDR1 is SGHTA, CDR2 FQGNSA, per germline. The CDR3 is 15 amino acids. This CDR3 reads CANSLGTGDIYGYTF. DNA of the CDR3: TGTGCCAACAGCCTTGGGACAGGGGATATCTATGGCTACACCTTC.

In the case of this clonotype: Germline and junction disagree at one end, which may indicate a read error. The CDR3 sequence: CSARGPTVPYEQYF. The CDR3 region has the DNA TGCAGTGCTAGAGGTCCCACGGTACCCTATGAGCAGTACTTC. This chain links TRBV20-1 with TRBJ2-7; D unclear. The germline V gene encodes CDR1 DFQATT and CDR2 SNEGSKA (reference sequence). The CDR3 has 14 residues.

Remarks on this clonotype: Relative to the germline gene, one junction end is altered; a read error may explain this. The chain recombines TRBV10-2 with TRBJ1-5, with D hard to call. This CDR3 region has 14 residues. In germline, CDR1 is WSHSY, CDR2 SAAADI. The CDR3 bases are TGCGCCAGCAGTGAGTCCCATACCAATCAGCCCCAACATTTT. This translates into CASSESHTNQPQHF.

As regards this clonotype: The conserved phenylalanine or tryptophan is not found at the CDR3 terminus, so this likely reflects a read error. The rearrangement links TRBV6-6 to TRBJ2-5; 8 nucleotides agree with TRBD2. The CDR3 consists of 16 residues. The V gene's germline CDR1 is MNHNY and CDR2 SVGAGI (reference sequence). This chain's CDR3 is CTSSYSLRGAFETQYL. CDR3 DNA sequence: TGTACCAGCAGTTATAGTTTGCGGGGGGCCTTCGAGACCCAGTACTTA.

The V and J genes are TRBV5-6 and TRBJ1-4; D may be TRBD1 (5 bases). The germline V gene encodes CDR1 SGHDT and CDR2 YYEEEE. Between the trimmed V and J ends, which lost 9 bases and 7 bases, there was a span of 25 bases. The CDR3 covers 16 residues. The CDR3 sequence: CAISLDLGADSEKLFF. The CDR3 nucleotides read TGTGCCATTAGCTTGGACCTCGGGGCCGACTCTGAAAAACTGTTTTTT.

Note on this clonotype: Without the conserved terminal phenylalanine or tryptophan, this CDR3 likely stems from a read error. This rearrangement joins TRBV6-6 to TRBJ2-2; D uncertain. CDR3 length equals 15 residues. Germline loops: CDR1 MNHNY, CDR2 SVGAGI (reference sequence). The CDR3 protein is CASSYENRRAGELFL. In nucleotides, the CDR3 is TGCGCCAGCAGTTACGAAAACAGACGGGCCGGGGAGCTGTTTCTT.

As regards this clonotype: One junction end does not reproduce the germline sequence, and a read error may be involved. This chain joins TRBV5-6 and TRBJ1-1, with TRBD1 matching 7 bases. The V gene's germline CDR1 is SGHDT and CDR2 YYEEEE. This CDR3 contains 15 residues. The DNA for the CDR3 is TGTGCCAGCAGCTCTACAGGGGTAGGGGACACTGAAGTTTTCTTT. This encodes CASSSTGVGDTEVFF.

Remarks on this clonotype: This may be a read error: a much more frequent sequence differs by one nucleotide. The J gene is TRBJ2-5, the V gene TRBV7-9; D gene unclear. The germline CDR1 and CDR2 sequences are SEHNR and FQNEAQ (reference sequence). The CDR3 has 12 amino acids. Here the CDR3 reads CAVVDVQETQYF. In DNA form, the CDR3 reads TGTGCGGTGGTCGACGTACAAGAGACCCAGTACTTC.

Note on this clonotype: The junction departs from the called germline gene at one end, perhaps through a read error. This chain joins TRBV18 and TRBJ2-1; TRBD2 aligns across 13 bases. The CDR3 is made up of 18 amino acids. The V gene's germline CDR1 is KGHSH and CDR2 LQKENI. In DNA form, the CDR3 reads TGTGTCAGCCAAAGCGGAGGACTAGCGGGAGTATTATACAATGAGCAGTTCTTC. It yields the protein CVSQSGGLAGVLYNEQFF.

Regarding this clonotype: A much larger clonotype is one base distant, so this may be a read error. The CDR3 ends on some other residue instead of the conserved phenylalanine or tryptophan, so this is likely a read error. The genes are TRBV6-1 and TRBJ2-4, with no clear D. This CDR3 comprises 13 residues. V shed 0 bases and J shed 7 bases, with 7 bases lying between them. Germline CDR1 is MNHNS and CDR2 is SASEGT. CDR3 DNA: TGTGCCAGCAGTGAAGCCGGGCTTAACATTCAGTACTTA. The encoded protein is CASSEAGLNIQYL.